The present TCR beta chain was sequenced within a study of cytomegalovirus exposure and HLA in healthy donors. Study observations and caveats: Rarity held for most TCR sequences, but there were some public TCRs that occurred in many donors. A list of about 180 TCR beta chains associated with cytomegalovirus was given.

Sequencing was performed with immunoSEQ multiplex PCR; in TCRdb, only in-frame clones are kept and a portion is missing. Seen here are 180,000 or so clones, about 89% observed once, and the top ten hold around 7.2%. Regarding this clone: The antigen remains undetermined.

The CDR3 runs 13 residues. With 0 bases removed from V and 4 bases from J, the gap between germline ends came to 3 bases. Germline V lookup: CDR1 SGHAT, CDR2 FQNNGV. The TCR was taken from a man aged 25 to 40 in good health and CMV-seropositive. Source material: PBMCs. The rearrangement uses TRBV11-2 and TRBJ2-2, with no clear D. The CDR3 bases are TGTGCCAGCAGCTTAGATTCCACCGGGGAGCTGTTTTTT. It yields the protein CASSLDSTGELFF.